These T cell receptor beta chains were read from a single sample in a study of blood T cells in healthy people across ages. One entry per CDR3 protein results from TCRdb running MiXCR on the 5' RACE reads. The repertoire holds approximately 680,000 distinct CDR3 sequences, about 30% seen once, with just over 15% in the top ten. The sequenced sample was blood. These receptors were taken from a woman aged 80 or over in good health. The conserved cysteine and the conserved F or W are not part of the CDR3 here. The order of the fields is clone size, J gene, V gene, CDR3 protein. Clone size is given for some rows only: seen once, a few or many times, or a class if the clone is expanded.

. | TRBJ2-7 | TRBV29-1 | SFSGSSYEQY
many | TRBJ2-1 | TRBV30 | ACLGVYNEQF
few | TRBJ2-2 | TRBV3-1 | ASSQSSGELF
. | TRBJ1-1 | TRBV6-6 | ASSYPPGQRRNTEAF
few | TRBJ2-2 | TRBV29-1 | SVPGTGGFGGELF
few | TRBJ1-4 | TRBV29-1 | SVFDREKLF
. | TRBJ1-5 | TRBV15 | ATSMRDSNQPQH
many | TRBJ2-5 | TRBV4-3 | ASSQEWRANQETQY
many | TRBJ2-1 | TRBV6-2/TRBV6-3 | ASSTPLAGGSYNEQF
many | TRBJ2-5 | TRBV4-2 | ASSPGRGEKETQY
. | TRBJ2-2 | TRBV7-9 | ASSTTGRSNTGELF
many | TRBJ1-2 | TRBV7-3 | ASSLHPRGQGRGYT
many | TRBJ2-4 | TRBV3-1 | ASSQEVGPGLLAKNIQY
many | TRBJ2-3 | TRBV20-1 | SARNPPGGRTDTQY
many | TRBJ2-5 | TRBV29-1 | SAGGRTETQY
. | TRBJ1-2 | TRBV12-3/TRBV12-4 | ASSLDHRRYT
many | TRBJ2-2 | TRBV5-1 | ASSLATNTGELF
many | TRBJ2-1 | TRBV15 | ATSRDILAGEQGQF
. | TRBJ2-3 | TRBV12-3/TRBV12-4 | ASTPMGFLTDTQY
. | TRBJ2-5 | TRBV13 | ASSRGGAGGETQY
. | TRBJ2-6 | TRBV7-2 | ASSLRSTGANVLT
many | TRBJ2-4 | TRBV6-2/TRBV6-3 | ASSYDSKNIQY
many | TRBJ2-3 | TRBV12-5 | ASGLPQGLAGQY
many | TRBJ2-4 | TRBV20-1 | SATDRGNIQY
. | TRBJ2-3 | TRBV7-3 | ASSLDRDAQY
many | TRBJ1-6 | TRBV5-1 | ASSLQPGQGGNSPLH
few | TRBJ1-1 | TRBV7-6 | ASRPVGQTSNTEAF
many | TRBJ1-2 | TRBV7-2 | ASSPTGVYGYT
many | TRBJ1-2 | TRBV27 | ASSLREGGPYGYT
many | TRBJ1-2 | TRBV12-3/TRBV12-4 | ASSPTGGQALGGYT
. | TRBJ2-1 | TRBV5-1 | ASSYGQGASNEQF
. | TRBJ2-3 | TRBV27 | ASSLGRDSTFYTDTQY
. | TRBJ2-1 | TRBV5-1 | ASSSGQSRAGYEQF
. | TRBJ2-3 | TRBV29-1 | SVEGGGGGVTDTQY
. | TRBJ2-3 | TRBV20-1 | SARVFPLGLVSSDTQY
many | TRBJ2-3 | TRBV21-1 | ASSTGGTTDTQY
. | TRBJ2-1 | TRBV6-4 | ASSYSGGQGNEQF
. | TRBJ2-1 | TRBV5-8 | ASSGGQGPFSYNEQF
. | TRBJ1-1 | TRBV7-2 | ASSFNGRGRGTEAF
many | TRBJ2-7 | TRBV6-2/TRBV6-3 | ASSYSETITYEQY
many | TRBJ1-2 | TRBV7-2 | ASNLSPRANYGYT
once | TRBJ1-2 | TRBV6-6 | TTLGPPNYGYT
. | TRBJ1-4 | TRBV20-1 | SAPGLLNEKLF
many | TRBJ2-1 | TRBV10-3 | AISGTSGDEQF
many | TRBJ2-7 | TRBV21-1 | ADSGSGQGISYEQY
. | TRBJ1-2 | TRBV10-2 | ASSGGTFYGYT
. | TRBJ1-3 | TRBV30 | ASTRVGGNTIY
many | TRBJ1-1 | TRBV6-1 | ASSALGGGTEAF
. | TRBJ2-5 | TRBV20-1 | SASRDGRKETQY
. | TRBJ1-4 | TRBV5-1 | ASTVDGPTNEKLF
few | TRBJ1-2 | TRBV19 | ASTPQGINYGYT
. | TRBJ2-4 | TRBV7-2 | ASSIGSGNIQY
. | TRBJ1-4 | TRBV28 | ASSWGVLNEKLF
many | TRBJ2-1 | TRBV5-1 | ASSLTSGGAHYNEQF
once | TRBJ1-1 | TRBV19 | ASKAGGSNTEAF
many | TRBJ2-1 | TRBV11-3 | ASSFLQGPEQF
few | TRBJ1-1 | TRBV7-9 | AESLDSRMLAF
. | TRBJ2-6 | TRBV11-2 | ASSTGQGGPGANVLT
. | TRBJ2-2 | TRBV11-2 | ASSLGDSYTGELF